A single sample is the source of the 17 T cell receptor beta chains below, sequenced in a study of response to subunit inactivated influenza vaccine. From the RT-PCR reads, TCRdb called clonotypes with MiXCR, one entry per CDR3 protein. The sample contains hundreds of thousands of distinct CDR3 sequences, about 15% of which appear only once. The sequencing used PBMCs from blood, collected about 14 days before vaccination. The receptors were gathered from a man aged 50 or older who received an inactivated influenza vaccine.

Written as DNA, the CDR3 is TGTGCCAGCAGCCCCTTCGGGACTAGGAACACAGATACGCAGTATTTT. The encoded protein is CASSPFGTRNTDTQYF. V is TRBV3-1 and J is TRBJ2-3; 8 bases are a match to TRBD2. This CDR3 comprises 16 residues. Germline CDR1 LGHDT, CDR2 YNNKEL (reference sequence). The V segment lost 4 bases and the J segment 2 bases; nucleotides outside the gene matches: 8.

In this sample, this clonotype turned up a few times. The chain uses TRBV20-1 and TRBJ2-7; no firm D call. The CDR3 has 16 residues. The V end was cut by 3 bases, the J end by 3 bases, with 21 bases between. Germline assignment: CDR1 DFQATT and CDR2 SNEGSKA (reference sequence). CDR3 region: CSASQIRTGHGYEQYF. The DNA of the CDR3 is TGCAGTGCTAGTCAAATCCGAACCGGGCACGGCTACGAGCAGTACTTC.

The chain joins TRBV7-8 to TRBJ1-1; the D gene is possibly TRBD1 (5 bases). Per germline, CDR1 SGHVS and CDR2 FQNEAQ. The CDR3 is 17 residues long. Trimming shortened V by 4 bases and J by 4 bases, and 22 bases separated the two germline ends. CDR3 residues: CASSYNQLGGRSTEAFF. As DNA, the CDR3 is TGTGCCAGCAGCTATAATCAGCTGGGGGGTCGGAGCACTGAAGCTTTCTTT.

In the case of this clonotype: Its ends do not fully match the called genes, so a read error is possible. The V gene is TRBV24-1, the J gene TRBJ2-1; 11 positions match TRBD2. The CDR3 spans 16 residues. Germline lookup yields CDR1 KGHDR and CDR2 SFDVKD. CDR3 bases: TGTGCCACCTGTGATTCCGGGACTAGCGGAAAGGATGAGCAGTTCTTC. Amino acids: CATCDSGTSGKDEQFF.

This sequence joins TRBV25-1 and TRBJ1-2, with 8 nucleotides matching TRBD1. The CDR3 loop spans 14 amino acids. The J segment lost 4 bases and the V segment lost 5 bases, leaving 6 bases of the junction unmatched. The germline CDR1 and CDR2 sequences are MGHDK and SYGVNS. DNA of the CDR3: TGTGCCAGCAGTACCACCGGGACAGGCTATGGCTACACCTTC. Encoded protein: CASSTTGTGYGYTF.

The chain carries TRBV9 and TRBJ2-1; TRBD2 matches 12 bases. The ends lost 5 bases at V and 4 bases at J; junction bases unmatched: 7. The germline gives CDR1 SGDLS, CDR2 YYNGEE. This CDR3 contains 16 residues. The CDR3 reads CASRTTSGGTYNEQFF. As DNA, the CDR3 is TGTGCCAGCAGGACTACTAGCGGGGGGACTTACAATGAGCAGTTCTTC. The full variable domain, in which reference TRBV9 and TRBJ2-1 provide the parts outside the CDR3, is DSGVTQTPKHLITATGQRVTLRCSPRSGDLSVYWYQQSLDQGLQFLIQYYNGEERAKGNILERFSAQQFPDLHSELNLSSLELGDSALYFCASRTTSGGTYNEQFFGPGTRLTVL.

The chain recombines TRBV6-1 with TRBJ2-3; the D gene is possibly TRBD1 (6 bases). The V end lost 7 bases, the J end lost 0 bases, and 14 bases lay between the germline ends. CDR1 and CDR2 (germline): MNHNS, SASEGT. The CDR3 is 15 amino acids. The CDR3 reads CASTPMGASTDTQYF. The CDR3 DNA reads TGTGCCAGCACTCCAATGGGGGCTAGCACAGATACGCAGTATTTT.

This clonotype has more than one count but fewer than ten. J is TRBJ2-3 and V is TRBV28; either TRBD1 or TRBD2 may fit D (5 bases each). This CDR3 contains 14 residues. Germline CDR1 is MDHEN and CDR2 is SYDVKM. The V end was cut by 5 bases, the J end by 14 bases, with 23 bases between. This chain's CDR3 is CASSPGPQQIDVYF. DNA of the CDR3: TGTGCCAGCAGTCCGGGGCCCCAACAGATAGACGTGTATTTT.

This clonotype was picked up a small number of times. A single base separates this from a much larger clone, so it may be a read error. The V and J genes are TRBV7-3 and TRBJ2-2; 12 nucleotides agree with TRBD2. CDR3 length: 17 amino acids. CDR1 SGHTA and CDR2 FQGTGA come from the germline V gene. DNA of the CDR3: TGTGCCAGCATCTTAACGTTGACTAGCGGGAGTCCCGGGGAGCTGTTTTTT. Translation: CASILTLTSGSPGELFF.

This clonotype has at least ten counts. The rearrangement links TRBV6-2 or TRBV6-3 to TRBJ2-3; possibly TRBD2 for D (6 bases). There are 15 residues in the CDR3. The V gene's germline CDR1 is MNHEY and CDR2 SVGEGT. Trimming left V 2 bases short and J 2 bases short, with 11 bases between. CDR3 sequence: CASSYSGGATDTQYF. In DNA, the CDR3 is TGTGCCAGCAGTTACAGTGGCGGGGCCACAGATACGCAGTATTTT.

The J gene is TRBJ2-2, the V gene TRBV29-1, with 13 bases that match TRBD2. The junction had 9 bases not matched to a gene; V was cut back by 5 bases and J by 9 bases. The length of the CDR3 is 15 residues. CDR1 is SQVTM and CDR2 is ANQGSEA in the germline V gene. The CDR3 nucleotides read TGCAGCGTTTCAGGACTAGCGGGAGAAAGGTGGGAGCTGTTTTTT. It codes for CSVSGLAGERWELFF.

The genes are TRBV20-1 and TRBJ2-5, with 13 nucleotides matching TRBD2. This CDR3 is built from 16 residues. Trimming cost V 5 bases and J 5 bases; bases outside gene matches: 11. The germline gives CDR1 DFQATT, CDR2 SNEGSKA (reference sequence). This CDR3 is CSARTSGREWVETQYF. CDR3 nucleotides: TGCAGTGCTCGGACTAGCGGGAGAGAATGGGTGGAGACCCAGTACTTC.

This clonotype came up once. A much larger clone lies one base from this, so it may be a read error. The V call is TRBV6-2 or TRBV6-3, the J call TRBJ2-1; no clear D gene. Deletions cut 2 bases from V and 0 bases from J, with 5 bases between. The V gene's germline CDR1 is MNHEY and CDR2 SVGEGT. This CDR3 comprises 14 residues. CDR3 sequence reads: CASSYASSYNEQFF. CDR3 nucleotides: TGTGCCAGCAGTTACGCGAGCTCCTACAATGAGCAGTTCTTC.

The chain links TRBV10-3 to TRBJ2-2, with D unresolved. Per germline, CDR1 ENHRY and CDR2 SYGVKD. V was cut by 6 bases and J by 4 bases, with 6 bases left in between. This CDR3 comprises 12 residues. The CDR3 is CAISRSTGELFF. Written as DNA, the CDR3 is TGTGCCATCAGCAGGTCCACCGGGGAGCTGTTTTTT.

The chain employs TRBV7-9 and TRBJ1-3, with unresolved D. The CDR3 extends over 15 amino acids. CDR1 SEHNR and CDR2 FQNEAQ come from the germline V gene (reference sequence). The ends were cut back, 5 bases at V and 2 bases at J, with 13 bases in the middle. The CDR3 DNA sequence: TGTGCCAGCAGCCCTTCTCGAGGCCCTGGAAACACCATATATTTT. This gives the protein CASSPSRGPGNTIYF.

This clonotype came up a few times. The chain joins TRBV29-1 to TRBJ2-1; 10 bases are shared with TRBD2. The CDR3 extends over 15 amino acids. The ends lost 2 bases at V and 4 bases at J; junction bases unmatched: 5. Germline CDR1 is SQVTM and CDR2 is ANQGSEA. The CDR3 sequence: CSVERTSGVYNEQFF. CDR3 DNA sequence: TGCAGCGTTGAAAGAACTAGCGGGGTGTACAATGAGCAGTTCTTC.

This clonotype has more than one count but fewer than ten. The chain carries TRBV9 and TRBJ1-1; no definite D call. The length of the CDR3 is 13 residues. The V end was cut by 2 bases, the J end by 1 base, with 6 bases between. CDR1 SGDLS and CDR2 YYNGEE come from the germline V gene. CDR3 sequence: CASSVAGNTEAFF. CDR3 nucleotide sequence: TGTGCCAGCAGCGTGGCGGGGAACACTGAAGCTTTCTTT.